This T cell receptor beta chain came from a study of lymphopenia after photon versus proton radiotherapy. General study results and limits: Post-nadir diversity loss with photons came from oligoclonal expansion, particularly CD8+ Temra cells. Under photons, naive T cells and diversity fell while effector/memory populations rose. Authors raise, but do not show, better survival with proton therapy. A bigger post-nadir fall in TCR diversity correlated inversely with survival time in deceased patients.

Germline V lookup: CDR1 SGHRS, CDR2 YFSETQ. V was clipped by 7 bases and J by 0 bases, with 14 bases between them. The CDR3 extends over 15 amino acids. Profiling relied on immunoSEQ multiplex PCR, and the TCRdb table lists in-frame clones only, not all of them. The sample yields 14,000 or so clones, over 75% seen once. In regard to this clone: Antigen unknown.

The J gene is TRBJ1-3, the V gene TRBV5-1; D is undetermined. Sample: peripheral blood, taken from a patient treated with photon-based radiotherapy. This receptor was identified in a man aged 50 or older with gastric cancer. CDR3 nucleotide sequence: TGCGCCAGCGGACCCGGACTGATCTCTGGAAACACCATATATTTT. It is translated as CASGPGLISGNTIYF.